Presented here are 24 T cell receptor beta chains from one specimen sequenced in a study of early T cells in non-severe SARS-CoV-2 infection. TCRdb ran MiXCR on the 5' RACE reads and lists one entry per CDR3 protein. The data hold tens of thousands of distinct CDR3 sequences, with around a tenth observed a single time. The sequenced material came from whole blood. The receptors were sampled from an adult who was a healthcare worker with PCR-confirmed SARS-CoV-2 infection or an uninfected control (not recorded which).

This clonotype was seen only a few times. For the CDR3, the DNA is TGTGCCAGCAGCTCCGGCCCCGGGACTAGCGGGGGGATAGGGTTCTTC. This sequence encodes CASSSGPGTSGGIGFF. The chain combines TRBV7-2 with TRBJ2-1; TRBD2 agrees at 15 bases. Per germline, CDR1 SGHTA and CDR2 FQGNSA. This CDR3 has 16 amino acids. V gave up 4 bases and J gave up 15 bases; unmatched junction bases: 13.

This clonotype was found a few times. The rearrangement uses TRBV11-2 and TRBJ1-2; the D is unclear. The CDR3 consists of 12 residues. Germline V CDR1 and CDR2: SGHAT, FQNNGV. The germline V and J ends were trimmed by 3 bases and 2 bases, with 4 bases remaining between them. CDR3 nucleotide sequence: TGTGCCAGCAGCTTGGACAACTATGGCTACACCTTC. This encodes CASSLDNYGYTF.

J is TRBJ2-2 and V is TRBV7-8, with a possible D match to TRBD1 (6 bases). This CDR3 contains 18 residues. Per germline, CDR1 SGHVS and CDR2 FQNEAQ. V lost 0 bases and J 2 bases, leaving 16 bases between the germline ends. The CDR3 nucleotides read TGTGCCAGCAGCTTAGCAATTCGGCAGGGGTCTAACACCGGGGAGCTGTTTTTT. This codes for CASSLAIRQGSNTGELFF.

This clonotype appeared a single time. The CDR3 loop reads CASSLDLGGRNTEAFF. The CDR3 nucleotides are TGTGCCAGCAGTTTAGACTTAGGGGGTAGGAACACTGAAGCTTTCTTT. The chain carries TRBV27 and TRBJ1-1; weak D call: TRBD1 (6 bases). The CDR3 spans 16 residues. V lost 2 bases and J 1 base, leaving 14 bases between the germline ends. The germline gives CDR1 MNHEY, CDR2 SMNVEV (reference sequence).

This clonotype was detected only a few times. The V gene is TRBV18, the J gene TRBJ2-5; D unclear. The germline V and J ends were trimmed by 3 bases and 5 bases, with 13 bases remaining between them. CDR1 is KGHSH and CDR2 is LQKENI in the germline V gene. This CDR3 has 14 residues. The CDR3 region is CASSPRRADETQYF. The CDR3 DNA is TGTGCCAGCTCACCGCGAAGGGCAGACGAGACCCAGTACTTC.

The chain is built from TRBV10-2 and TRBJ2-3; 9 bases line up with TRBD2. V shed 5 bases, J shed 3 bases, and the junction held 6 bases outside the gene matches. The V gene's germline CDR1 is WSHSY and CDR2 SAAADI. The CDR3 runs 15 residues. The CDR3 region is CASSNPSGATDTQYF. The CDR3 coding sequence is TGCGCCAGCAGTAACCCTAGCGGGGCGACAGATACGCAGTATTTT.

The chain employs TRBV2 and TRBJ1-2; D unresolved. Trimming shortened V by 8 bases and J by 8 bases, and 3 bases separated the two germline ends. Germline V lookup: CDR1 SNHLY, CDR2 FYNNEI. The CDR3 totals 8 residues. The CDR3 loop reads CASLGYTF. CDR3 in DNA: TGTGCCAGCTTGGGCTACACCTTC.

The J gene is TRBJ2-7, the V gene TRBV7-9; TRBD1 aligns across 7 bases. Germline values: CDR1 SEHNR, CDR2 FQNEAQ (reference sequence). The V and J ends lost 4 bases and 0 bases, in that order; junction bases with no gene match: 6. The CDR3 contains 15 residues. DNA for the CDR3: TGTGCCAGCAGCTCCGCACAGGGGCGCTCCTACGAGCAGTACTTC. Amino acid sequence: CASSSAQGRSYEQYF.

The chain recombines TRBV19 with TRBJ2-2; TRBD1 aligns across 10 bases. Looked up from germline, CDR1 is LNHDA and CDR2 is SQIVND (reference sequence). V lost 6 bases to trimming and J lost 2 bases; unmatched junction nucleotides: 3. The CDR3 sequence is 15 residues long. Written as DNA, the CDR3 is TGTGCCAGTAGATGGGACAGGGGCAACACCGGGGAGCTGTTTTTT. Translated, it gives CASRWDRGNTGELFF. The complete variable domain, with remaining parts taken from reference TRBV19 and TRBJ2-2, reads DGGITQSPKYLFRKEGQNVTLSCEQNLNHDAMYWYRQDPGQGLRLIYYSQIVNDFQKGDIAEGYSVSREKKESFPLTVTSAQKNPTAFYLCASRWDRGNTGELFFGEGSRLTVL.

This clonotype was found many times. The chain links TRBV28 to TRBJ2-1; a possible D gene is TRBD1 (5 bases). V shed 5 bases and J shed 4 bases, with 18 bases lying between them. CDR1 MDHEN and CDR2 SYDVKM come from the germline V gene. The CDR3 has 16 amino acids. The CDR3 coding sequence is TGTGCCAGCAGTCCACAAGACAGCAATTTATACAATGAGCAGTTCTTC. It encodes CASSPQDSNLYNEQFF.

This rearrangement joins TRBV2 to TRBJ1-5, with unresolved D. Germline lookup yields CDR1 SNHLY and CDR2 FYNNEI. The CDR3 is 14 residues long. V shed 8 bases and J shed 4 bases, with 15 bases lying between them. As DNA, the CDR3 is TGTGCCAGCTTATCTGACCCCCTGAATCAGCCCCAGCATTTT. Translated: CASLSDPLNQPQHF.

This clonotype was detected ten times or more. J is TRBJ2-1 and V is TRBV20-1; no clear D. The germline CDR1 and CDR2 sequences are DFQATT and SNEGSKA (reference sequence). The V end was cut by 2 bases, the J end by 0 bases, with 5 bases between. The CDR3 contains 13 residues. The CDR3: CSARTGSYNEQFF. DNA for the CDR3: TGCAGTGCTAGAACCGGCTCCTACAATGAGCAGTTCTTC.

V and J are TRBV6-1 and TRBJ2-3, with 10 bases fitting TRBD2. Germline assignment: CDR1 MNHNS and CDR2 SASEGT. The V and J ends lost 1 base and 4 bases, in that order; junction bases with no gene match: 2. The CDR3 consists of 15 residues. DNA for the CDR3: TGTGCCAGCAGTGAAGAAGCGGGGGGGTCAGATACGCAGTATTTT. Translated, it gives CASSEEAGGSDTQYF.

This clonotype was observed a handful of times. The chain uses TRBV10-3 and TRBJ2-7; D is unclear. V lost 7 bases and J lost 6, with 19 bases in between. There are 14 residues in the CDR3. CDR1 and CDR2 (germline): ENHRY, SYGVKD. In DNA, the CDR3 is TGTGCCATCACCCCGACTGGTCGTACCGCCGAGCAGTACTTC. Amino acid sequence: CAITPTGRTAEQYF.

For the CDR3, the DNA is TGTGCCAGCTCACCCATAACCACAGATACGCAGTATTTT. Protein: CASSPITTDTQYF. This chain connects TRBV18 to TRBJ2-3; D ambiguous. Trimming removed 3 bases from V and 2 bases from J, with 6 bases in between. The CDR3 runs to 13 residues. Germline V gives CDR1 KGHSH, CDR2 LQKENI.

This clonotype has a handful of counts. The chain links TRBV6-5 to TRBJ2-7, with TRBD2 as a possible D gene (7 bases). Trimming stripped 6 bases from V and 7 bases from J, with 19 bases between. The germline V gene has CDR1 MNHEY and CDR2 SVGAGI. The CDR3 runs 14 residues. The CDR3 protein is CASSPGGFSGEQYF. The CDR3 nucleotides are TGTGCCAGCAGCCCGGGGGGCTTCTCGGGAGAGCAGTACTTC.

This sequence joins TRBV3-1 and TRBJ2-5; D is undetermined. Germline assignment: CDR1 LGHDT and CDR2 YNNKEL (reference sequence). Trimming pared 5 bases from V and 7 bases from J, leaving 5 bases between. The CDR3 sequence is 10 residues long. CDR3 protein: CASSAGTQYF. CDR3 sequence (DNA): TGTGCCAGCAGCGCCGGGACCCAGTACTTC.

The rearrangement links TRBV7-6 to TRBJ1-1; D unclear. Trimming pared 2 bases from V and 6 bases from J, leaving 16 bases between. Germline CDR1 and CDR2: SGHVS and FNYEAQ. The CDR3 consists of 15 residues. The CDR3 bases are TGTGCCAGCAGCTTAAGCCCCCGGGGAGGGTCTGAAGCTTTCTTT. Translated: CASSLSPRGGSEAFF. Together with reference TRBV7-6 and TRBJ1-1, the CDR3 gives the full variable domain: GAGVSQSPRYKVTKRGQDVALRCDPISGHVSLYWYRQALGQGPEFLTYFNYEAQQDKSGLPNDRFSAERPEGSISTLTIQRTEQRDSAMYRCASSLSPRGGSEAFFGQGTRLTVV.

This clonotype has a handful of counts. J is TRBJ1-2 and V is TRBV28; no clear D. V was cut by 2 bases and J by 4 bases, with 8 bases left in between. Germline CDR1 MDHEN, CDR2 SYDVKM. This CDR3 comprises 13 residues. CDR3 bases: TGTGCCAGCAGTTTAAACCAACCCTATGGCTACACCTTC. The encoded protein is CASSLNQPYGYTF.

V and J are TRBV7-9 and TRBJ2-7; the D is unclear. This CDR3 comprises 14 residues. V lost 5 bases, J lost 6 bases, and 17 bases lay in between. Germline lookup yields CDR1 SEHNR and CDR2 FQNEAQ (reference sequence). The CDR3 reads CASSPIPPGFEQYF. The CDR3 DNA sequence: TGTGCCAGCAGCCCCATCCCCCCGGGCTTCGAGCAGTACTTC.

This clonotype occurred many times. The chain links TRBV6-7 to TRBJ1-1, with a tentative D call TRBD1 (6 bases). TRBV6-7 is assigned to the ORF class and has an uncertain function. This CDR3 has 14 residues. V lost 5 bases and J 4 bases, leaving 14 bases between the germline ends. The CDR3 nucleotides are TGTGCCAGCAGTGGAGGGGGGTGCGGCACTGAAGCTTTCTTT. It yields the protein CASSGGGCGTEAFF.

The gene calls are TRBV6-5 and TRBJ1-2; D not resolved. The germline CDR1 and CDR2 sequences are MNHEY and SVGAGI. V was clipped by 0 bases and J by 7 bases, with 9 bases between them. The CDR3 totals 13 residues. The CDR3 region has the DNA TGTGCCAGCAGTTACTCGAGGGAGGGTGGCTACACCTTC. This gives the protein CASSYSREGGYTF.

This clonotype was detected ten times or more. DNA for the CDR3: TGCGCCAGCAGCTTGAGTCAGTACTATGGCTACACCTTC. It specifies CASSLSQYYGYTF. The chain recombines TRBV5-1 with TRBJ1-2; D unclear. The V gene's germline CDR1 is SGHRS and CDR2 YFSETQ. V was shortened by 1 base and J by 3 bases, with 7 bases between the two germline ends. This CDR3 has 13 residues. Variable domain in full (rest from reference TRBV5-1 and TRBJ1-2): KAGVTQTPRYLIKTRGQQVTLSCSPISGHRSVSWYQQTPGQGLQFLFEYFSETQRNKGNFPGRFSGRQFSNSRSEMNVSTLELGDSALYLCASSLSQYYGYTFGSGTRLTVV.

CDR3 protein: CASRSTRGDNEQFF. CDR3 in DNA: TGTGCCAGCAGGTCTACCCGGGGAGACAATGAGCAGTTCTTC. The V call is TRBV25-1, the J call TRBJ2-1, with D possibly being TRBD2 (5 bases). The CDR3 is 14 amino acids. The V gene's germline CDR1 is MGHDK and CDR2 SYGVNS. V lost 6 bases and J 5 bases, leaving 14 bases between the germline ends.